The 4 T cell receptor beta chains below all came from one sample that was sequenced in a study of blood T cells in healthy people across ages. Then a second PCR, running roughly 7 to 11 cycles, was carried out with a sample-barcoded 5' primer and a J-beta primer mix. TCRdb ran MiXCR on the 5' RACE reads and lists one entry per CDR3 protein. The sample holds over 950,000 distinct CDR3 sequences, roughly half seen once. Material for sequencing was blood. Receptors originate from a woman aged 55 to 70 in good health.

The chain couples TRBV6-6 to TRBJ1-4, with TRBD1 identical over 9 bases. This CDR3 comprises 14 residues. Germline trimming cut 2 bases from V and 7 bases from J; bases unmatched to any gene: 2. CDR1 and CDR2 from the germline V gene are MNHNY and SVGAGI (reference sequence). Written as DNA, the CDR3 is TGTGCCAGCAGTTACCGGGACAGGGCTGAAAAACTGTTTTTT. Residues: CASSYRDRAEKLFF.

V and J are TRBV7-9 and TRBJ2-5, with 7 bases matching TRBD2. Looked up from germline, CDR1 is SEHNR and CDR2 is FQNEAQ (reference sequence). This CDR3 region has 14 residues. V was clipped by 1 base and J by 11 bases; unmatched bases: 10. Here the CDR3 DNA reads TGTGCCAGCAGCTTAGGGCGGGAGATTGATGAGCAGTACTTC. Amino acid sequence: CASSLGREIDEQYF. Using reference TRBV7-9 and TRBJ2-5 for the parts outside the CDR3, the full variable domain is DTGVSQNPRHKITKRGQNVTFRCDPISEHNRLYWYRQTLGQGPEFLTYFQNEAQLEKSRLLSDRFSAERPKGSFSTLEIQRTEQGDSAMYLCASSLGREIDEQYFGPGTRLLVL.

A remark on this clonotype: An end of the junction does not agree with germline; a read error may underlie this. The chain is built from TRBV7-8 and TRBJ2-5, with TRBD2 matching over 11 bases. Judging by the DNA end, TRBJ2-7 fits better; the J call may be wrong. Germline V CDR1 and CDR2: SGHVS, FQNEAQ. The CDR3 spans 14 residues. The DNA for the CDR3 is TGTACCAGCAGATCCGGGACTAGCGGCTACGAGCAGTACTTC. Encoded protein: CTSRSGTSGYEQYF.

The chain links TRBV18 to TRBJ2-7; 9 bases fit TRBD1. The ends lost 1 base at V and 3 bases at J; junction bases unmatched: 13. CDR1 is KGHSH, CDR2 LQKENI, per germline. The CDR3 is 18 residues long. Here the CDR3 reads CASSPQLGAGTGYYEQYF. Written as DNA, the CDR3 is TGTGCCAGCTCACCACAGTTGGGAGCCGGGACAGGGTACTACGAGCAGTACTTC.